This T cell receptor (beta chain) stems from a study of early T cells in non-severe SARS-CoV-2 infection. Unique molecular identifiers tagged individual cDNA molecules. From the 5' RACE reads, TCRdb called clonotypes with MiXCR, one entry per CDR3 protein. The table records some 80,000 distinct CDR3 sequences, 10% of them present only once. Trimming left V 1 base short and J 7 bases short, with 8 bases between. Germline values: CDR1 LNHNV, CDR2 YYDKDF (reference sequence). The CDR3 consists of 13 residues. Material: whole blood, obtained at baseline. This sequence originates from an adult who was a healthcare worker with PCR-confirmed SARS-CoV-2 infection or an uninfected control (not recorded which). The chain employs TRBV15 and TRBJ2-1; D is unclear. The CDR3 sequence is CATSRGEVNEQFF. The CDR3 nucleotides are TGTGCCACCAGCAGAGGAGAGGTGAATGAGCAGTTCTTC.